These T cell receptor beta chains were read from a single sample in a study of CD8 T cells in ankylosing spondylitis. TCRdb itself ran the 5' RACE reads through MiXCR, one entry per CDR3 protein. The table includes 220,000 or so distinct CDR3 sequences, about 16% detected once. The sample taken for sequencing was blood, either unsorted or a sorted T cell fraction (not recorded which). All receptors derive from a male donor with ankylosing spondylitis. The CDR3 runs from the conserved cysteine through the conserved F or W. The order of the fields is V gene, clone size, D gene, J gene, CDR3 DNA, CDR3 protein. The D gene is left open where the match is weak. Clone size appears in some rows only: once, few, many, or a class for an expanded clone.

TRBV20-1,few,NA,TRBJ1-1,TGCAGTGCTAGGGGGGGGAACCCTGAAGCTTTCTTT,CSARGGNPEAFF
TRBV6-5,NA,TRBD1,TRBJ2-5,TGTGCCAGCAGCTACCTAGGGACAGGGCGGGAGACCCAGTACTTC,CASSYLGTGRETQYF
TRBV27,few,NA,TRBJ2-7,TGTGCCAGCAGTTCTCGGGAGACCTACGAGCAGTACTTC,CASSSRETYEQYF
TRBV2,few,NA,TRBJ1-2,TGTGCCAGCTCCCCCTCTGGTCCTAACTATGGCTACACCTTC,CASSPSGPNYGYTF
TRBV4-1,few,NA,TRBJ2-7,TGCGCCAGCAGCCAAGATCTTGATTTCTACGAGCAGTACTTC,CASSQDLDFYEQYF
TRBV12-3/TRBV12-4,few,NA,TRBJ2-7,TGTGCCAGCAGTACCGACAGGATTTCCTACGAGCAGTACTTC,CASSTDRISYEQYF
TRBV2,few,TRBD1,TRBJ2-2,TGTGCCAGCACCTCCGGACAGGGGGGCGGGGAGCTGTTTTTT,CASTSGQGGGELFF
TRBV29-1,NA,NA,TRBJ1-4,TGCAGCGTTGAAGGGACAGCTGACTCCAATGAAAAACTGTTTTTT,CSVEGTADSNEKLFF
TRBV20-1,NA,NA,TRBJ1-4,TGCAGTGCTAGAGCAAGTGCAACTAATGAAAAACTGTTTTTT,CSARASATNEKLFF
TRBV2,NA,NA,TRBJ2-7,TGTGCCAGCACAAGTCAGGGAAAGTTCTACGAGCAGTACTTC,CASTSQGKFYEQYF
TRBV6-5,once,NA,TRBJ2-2,TGTGCCAGCAGTTACGGTAGTAGCGGGGAGCTGTTTTTT,CASSYGSSGELFF
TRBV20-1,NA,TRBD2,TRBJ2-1,TGCAGTGCTACCGGGACTAGCTATGAGCAGTTCTTC,CSATGTSYEQFF
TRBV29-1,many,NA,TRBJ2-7,TGCAGCGCCGAGGGAGAACAGAGCCCCTACGAGCAGTACTTC,CSAEGEQSPYEQYF
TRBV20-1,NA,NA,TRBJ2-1,TGCAGTGCTAGGGGAACTAGGGACAATGAGCAGTTCTTC,CSARGTRDNEQFF
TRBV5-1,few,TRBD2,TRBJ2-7,TGCGCCAGCAGTTGGGAGGGCGCCTACGAGCAGTACTTC,CASSWEGAYEQYF
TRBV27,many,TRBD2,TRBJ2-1,TGTGCCAGCACTAGCGGGGGGGCCCCCTTTTCCAATGAGCAGTTCTTC,CASTSGGAPFSNEQFF
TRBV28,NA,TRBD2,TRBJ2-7,TGTGCCAGCAGTTTGCTAGCGGGAGGGCCGGGGGAGCAGTACTTC,CASSLLAGGPGEQYF
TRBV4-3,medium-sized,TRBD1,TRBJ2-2,TGCGCCAGCAGCCAGGGGACAGGGTTTACCACCGGGGAGCTGTTTTTT,CASSQGTGFTTGELFF
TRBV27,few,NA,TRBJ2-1,TGTGCCAGCAAGGGGGATCTTGACTCCTACAATGAGCAGTTCTTC,CASKGDLDSYNEQFF
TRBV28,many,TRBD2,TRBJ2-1,TGTGCCAGCAAGCTAGCGGGAAGCTCCTACAATGAGCAGTTCTTC,CASKLAGSSYNEQFF